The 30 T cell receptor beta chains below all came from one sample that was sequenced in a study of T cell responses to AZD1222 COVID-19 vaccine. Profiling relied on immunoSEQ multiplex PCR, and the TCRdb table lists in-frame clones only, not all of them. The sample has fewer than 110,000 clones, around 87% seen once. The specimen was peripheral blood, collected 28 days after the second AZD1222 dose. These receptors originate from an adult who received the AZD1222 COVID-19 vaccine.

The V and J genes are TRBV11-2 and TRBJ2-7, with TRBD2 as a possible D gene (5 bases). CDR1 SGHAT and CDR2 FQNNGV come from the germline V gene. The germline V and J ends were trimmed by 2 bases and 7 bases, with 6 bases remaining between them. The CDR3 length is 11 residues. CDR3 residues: CASSLWEEQYF. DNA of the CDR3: TGTGCCAGCAGCTTATGGGAGGAGCAGTACTTC. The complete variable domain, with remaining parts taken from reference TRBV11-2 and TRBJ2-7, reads EAGVAQSPRYKIIEKRQSVAFWCNPISGHATLYWYQQILGQGPKLLIQFQNNGVVDDSQLPKDRFSAERLKGVDSTLKIQPAKLEDSAVYLCASSLWEEQYFGPGTRLTVT.

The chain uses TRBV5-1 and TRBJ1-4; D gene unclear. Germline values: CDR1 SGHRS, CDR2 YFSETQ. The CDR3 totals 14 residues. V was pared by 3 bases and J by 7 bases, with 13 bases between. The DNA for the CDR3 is TGCGCCAGCAGCTCCCTCCCCGGGATTGAAAAACTGTTTTTT. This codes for CASSSLPGIEKLFF. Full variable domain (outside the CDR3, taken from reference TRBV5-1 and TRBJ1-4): KAGVTQTPRYLIKTRGQQVTLSCSPISGHRSVSWYQQTPGQGLQFLFEYFSETQRNKGNFPGRFSGRQFSNSRSEMNVSTLELGDSALYLCASSSLPGIEKLFFGSGTQLSVL.

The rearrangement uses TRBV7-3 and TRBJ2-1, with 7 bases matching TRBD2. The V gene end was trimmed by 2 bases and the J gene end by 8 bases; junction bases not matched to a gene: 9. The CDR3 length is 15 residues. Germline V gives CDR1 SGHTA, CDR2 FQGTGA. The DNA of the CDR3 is TGTGCCAGCAGCTTATCTGGGGGAGGGCCCTATGAGCAGTTCTTC. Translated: CASSLSGGGPYEQFF. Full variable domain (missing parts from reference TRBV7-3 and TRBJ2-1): GAGVSQTPSNKVTEKGKYVELRCDPISGHTALYWYRQSLGQGPEFLIYFQGTGAADDSGLPNDRFFAVRPEGSVSTLKIQRTERGDSAVYLCASSLSGGGPYEQFFGPGTRLTVL.

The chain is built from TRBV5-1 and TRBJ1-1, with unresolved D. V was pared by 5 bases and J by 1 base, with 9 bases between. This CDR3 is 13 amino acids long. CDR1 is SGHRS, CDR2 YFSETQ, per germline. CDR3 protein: CASRLQRNTEAFF. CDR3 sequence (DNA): TGCGCCAGCAGACTACAGAGGAACACTGAAGCTTTCTTT.

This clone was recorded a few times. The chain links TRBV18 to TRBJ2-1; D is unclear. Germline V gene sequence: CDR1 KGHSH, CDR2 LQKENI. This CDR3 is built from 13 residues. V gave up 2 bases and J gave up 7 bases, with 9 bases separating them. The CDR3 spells CASSPGSGNEQFF. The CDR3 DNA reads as TGTGCCAGCTCACCAGGTTCGGGTAATGAGCAGTTCTTC.

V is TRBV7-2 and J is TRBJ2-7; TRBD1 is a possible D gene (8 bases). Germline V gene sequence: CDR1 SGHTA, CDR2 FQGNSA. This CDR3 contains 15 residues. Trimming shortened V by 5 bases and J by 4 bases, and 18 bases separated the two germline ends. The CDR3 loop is CASSGQGGVEYEQYF. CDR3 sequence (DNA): TGTGCCAGCAGCGGACAGGGAGGGGTAGAGTACGAGCAGTACTTC.

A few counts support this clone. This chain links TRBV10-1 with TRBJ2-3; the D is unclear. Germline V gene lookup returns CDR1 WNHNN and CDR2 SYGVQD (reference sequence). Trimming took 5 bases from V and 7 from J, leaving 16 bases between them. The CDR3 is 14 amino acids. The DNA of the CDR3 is TGCGCCAGCAGTCAGGACCCGCGTACGAATACGCAGTATTTT. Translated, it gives CASSQDPRTNTQYF.

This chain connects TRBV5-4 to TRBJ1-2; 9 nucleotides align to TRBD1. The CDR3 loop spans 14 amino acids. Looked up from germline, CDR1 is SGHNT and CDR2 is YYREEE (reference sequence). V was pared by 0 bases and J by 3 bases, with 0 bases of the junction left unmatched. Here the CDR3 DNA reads TGTGCCAGCAGCTTGGGGACAGGGGACTATGGCTACACCTTC. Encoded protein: CASSLGTGDYGYTF.

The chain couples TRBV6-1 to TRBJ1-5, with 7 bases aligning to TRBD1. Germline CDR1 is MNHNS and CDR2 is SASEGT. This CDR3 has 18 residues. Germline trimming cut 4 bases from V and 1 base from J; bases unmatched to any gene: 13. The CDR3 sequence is CASSARDRPFLSNQPQHF. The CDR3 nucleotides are TGTGCCAGCAGTGCTCGGGACAGACCCTTCCTCAGCAATCAGCCCCAGCATTTT.

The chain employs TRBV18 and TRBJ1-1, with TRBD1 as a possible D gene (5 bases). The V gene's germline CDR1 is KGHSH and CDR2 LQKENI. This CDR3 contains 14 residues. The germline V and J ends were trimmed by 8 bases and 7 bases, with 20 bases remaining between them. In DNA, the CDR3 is TGTGCCAGCGGGGCCGTGGGGGAGTTGGGTGAAGCTTTCTTT. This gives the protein CASGAVGELGEAFF.

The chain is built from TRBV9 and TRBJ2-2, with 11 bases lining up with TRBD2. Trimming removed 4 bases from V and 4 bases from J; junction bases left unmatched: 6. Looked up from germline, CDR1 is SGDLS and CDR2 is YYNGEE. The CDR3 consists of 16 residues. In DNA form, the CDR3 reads TGTGCCAGCAGCCGAGGACTAGCGGGCCTCACCGGGGAGCTGTTTTTT. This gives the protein CASSRGLAGLTGELFF.

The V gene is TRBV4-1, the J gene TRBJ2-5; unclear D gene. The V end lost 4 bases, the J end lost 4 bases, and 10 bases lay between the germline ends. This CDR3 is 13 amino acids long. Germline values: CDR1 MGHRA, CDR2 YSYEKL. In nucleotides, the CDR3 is TGCGCCAGCAGCCTCACCCTGGGAGAGACCCAGTACTTC. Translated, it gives CASSLTLGETQYF.

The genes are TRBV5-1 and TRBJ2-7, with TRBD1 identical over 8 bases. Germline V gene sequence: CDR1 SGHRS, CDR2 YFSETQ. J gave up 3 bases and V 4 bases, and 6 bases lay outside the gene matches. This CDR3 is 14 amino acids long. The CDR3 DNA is TGCGCCAGCAGCCTCTGGACAGGGAGCTACGAGCAGTACTTC. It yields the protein CASSLWTGSYEQYF.

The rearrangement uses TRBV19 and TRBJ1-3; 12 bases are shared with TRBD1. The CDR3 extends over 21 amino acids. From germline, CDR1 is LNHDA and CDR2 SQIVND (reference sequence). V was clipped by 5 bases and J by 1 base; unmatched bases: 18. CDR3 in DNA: TGTGCCAGTAGTGTCCTTCGTCCGGGACAGGGGGCGTCTCCATCTGGAAACACCATATATTTT. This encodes CASSVLRPGQGASPSGNTIYF.

As DNA, the CDR3 is TGTGCCAGCTCACCAAGGGTCCTGGATGGCACCGGGGAGCTGTTTTTT. Translated: CASSPRVLDGTGELFF. The J gene is TRBJ2-2, the V gene TRBV18; D remains ambiguous. This CDR3 is built from 16 residues. Deletions cut 2 bases from V and 4 bases from J, with 14 bases between. The V gene's germline CDR1 is KGHSH and CDR2 LQKENI.

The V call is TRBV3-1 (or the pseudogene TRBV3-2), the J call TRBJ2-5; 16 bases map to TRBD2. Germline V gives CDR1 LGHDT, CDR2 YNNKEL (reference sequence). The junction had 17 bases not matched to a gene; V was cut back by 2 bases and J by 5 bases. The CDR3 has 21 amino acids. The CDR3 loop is CASSQTGLAGGQPGSAETQYF. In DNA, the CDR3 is TGTGCCAGCAGCCAAACGGGACTAGCGGGGGGGCAGCCGGGCTCCGCCGAGACCCAGTACTTC.

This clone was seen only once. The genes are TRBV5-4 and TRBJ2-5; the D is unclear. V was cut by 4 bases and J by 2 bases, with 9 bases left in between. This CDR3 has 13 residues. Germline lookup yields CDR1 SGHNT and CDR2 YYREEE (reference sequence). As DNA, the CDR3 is TGTGCCAGCAGCCTAGGGCCTCAAGAGACCCAGTACTTC. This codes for CASSLGPQETQYF. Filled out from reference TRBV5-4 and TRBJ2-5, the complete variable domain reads ETGVTQSPTHLIKTRGQQVTLRCSSQSGHNTVSWYQQALGQGPQFIFQYYREEENGRGNFPPRFSGLQFPNYSSELNVNALELDDSALYLCASSLGPQETQYFGPGTRLLVL.

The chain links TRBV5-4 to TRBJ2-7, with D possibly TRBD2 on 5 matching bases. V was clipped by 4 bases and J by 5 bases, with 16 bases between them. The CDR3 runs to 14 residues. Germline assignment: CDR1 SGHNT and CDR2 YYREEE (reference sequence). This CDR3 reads CASSKDTPGNEQYF. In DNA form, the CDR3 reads TGTGCCAGCAGCAAAGACACGCCGGGAAACGAGCAGTACTTC.

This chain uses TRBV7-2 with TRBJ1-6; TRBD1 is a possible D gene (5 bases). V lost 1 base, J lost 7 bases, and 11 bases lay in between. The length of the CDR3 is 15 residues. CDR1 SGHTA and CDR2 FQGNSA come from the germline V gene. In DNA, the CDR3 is TGTGCCAGCAGCTTAGATGGCAGGGTGAATTCACCCCTCCACTTT. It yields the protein CASSLDGRVNSPLHF.

This CDR3 reads CASSYQGSGNTIYF. CDR3 nucleotides: TGTGCCAGCAGCTACCAGGGTTCTGGAAACACCATATATTTT. This chain uses TRBV11-3 with TRBJ1-3, with D possibly TRBD1 on 5 matching bases. Germline assignment: CDR1 SGHNT and CDR2 YENEEA. CDR3 length: 14 amino acids. Between the trimmed V and J ends, which lost 4 bases and 1 base, there was a span of 8 bases.

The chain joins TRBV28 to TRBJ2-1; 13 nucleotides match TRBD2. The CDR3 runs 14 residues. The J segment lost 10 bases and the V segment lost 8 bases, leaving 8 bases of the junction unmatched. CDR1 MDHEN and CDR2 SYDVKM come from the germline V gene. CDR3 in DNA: TGTGCCAGCCGGACTAGCGGGGGCTCTAACGAGCAGTTCTTC. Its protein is CASRTSGGSNEQFF.

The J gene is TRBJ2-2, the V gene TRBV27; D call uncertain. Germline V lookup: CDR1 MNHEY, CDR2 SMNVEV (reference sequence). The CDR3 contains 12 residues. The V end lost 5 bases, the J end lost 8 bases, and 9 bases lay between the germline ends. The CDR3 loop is CASSLWGGELFF. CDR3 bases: TGTGCCAGCAGTCTTTGGGGTGGGGAGCTGTTTTTT.

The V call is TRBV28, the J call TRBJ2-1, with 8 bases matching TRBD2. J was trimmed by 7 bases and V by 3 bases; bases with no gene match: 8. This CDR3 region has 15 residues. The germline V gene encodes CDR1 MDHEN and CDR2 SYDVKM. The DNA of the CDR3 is TGTGCCAGCAGTTTCCGCGGGAGGAGGGTGAATGAGCAGTTCTTC. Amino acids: CASSFRGRRVNEQFF.

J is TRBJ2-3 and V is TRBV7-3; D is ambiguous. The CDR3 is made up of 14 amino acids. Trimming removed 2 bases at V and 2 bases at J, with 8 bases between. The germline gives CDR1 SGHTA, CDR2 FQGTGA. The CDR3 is CASSLQVDTDTQYF. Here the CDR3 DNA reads TGTGCCAGCAGCTTACAGGTAGACACAGATACGCAGTATTTT.

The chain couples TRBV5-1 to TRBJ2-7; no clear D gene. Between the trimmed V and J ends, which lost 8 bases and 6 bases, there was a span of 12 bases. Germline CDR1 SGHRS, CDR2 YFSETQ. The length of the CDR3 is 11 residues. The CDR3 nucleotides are TGCGCCAGTAGTGGCCTCGGCGAGCAGTACTTC. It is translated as CASSGLGEQYF.

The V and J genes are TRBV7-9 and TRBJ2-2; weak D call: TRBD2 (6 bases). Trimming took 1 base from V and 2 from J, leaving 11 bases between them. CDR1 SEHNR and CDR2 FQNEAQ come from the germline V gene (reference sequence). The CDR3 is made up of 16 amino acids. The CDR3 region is CASSLEGLTNTGELFF. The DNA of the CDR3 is TGTGCCAGCAGCTTAGAGGGACTGACTAACACCGGGGAGCTGTTTTTT.

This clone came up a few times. The CDR3 DNA reads as TGCGCCAGCAGCCCTGAGGGGACGGTAAACACTGAAGCTTTCTTT. Residues: CASSPEGTVNTEAFF. The chain couples TRBV5-1 to TRBJ1-1; possibly TRBD1 for D (5 bases). This CDR3 is built from 15 residues. The ends were cut back, 4 bases at V and 2 bases at J, with 15 bases in the middle. In germline, CDR1 is SGHRS, CDR2 YFSETQ.

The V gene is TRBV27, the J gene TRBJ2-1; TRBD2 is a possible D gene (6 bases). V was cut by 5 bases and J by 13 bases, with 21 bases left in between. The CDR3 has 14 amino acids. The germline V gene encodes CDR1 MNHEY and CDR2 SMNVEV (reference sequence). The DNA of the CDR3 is TGTGCCAGCAGTCCCTCTCTAGCGTACCATATACAGTTCTTC. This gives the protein CASSPSLAYHIQFF.

The CDR3 DNA follows: TGTGCCAGCAGTTCTCAAGCGGGAGGCCGCTACGAGCAGTACTTC. The encoded protein is CASSSQAGGRYEQYF. V usage is TRBV27 and J usage is TRBJ2-7, with 9 nucleotides matching TRBD2. The ends lost 4 bases at V and 3 bases at J; junction bases unmatched: 7. The CDR3 runs 15 residues. Germline CDR1 is MNHEY and CDR2 is SMNVEV (reference sequence).

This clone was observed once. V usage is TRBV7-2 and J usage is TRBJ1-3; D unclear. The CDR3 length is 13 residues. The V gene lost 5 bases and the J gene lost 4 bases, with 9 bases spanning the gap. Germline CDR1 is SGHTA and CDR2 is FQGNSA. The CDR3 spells CASSPNPGNTIYF. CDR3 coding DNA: TGTGCCAGCAGCCCCAACCCCGGAAACACCATATATTTT.